Below, one T cell receptor (beta chain) is given with its context. The target antigen is unknown. These data belong to a study of cytomegalovirus exposure and HLA in healthy donors. Study-level findings and limits: CMV antigen specificity of three CMV-associated chains was confirmed in vitro. TCR beta chains numbering some 160 were designated cytomegalovirus-associated. Judged likely to be a sequencing artifact was a cluster of highly shared sequence variants.

V lost 1 base to trimming and J lost 0 bases, with 3 bases between them. CDR1 MGHRA and CDR2 YSYEKL come from the germline V gene. This CDR3 has 14 amino acids. Use of 60 Vbeta and 13 Jbeta primers characterized the PCR. The repertoire was sequenced with immunoSEQ multiplex PCR; TCRdb's copy has only in-frame clones and lacks some. This sample has about 120,000 clones, with 81% found just once. V usage is TRBV4-1 and J usage is TRBJ2-2; no definite D call. The sequence was obtained from a woman aged 35 to 49 in good health and CMV-seronegative. The sample was PBMCs. CDR3 coding DNA: TGCGCCAGCAGCCAAGGGCCGAACACCGGGGAGCTGTTTTTT. It specifies CASSQGPNTGELFF.